The TCR beta chain under discussion was sequenced for a study of blood T cells in healthy people across ages. Study observations and caveats: A roughly linear age-dependent decrease characterized TCR beta diversity per million T cells.

In this sample, this clonotype turned up a few times. Its matching antigen is unknown. Then a second PCR, running roughly 7 to 11 cycles, was carried out with a sample-barcoded 5' primer and a J-beta primer mix. TCRdb processed the 5' RACE reads anew with MiXCR; each CDR3 protein has one entry. The repertoire holds more than 1,000,000 distinct CDR3 sequences, with almost 25% as singletons. Separately, the same data were catalogued under a study of T cells of mothers and their children.

This TCR came from a girl aged 2-10 years in good health. Sample: blood.

The CDR3 DNA sequence: TGTGCCAGCAGTTCACCCTCCGGGACCAAAGAGACCCAGTACTTC. The encoded protein is CASSSPSGTKETQYF. The chain is built from TRBV27 and TRBJ2-1; D tentatively fits TRBD1 or TRBD2 (5 bases each). The last part of the DNA fits TRBJ2-5 better; the J call may be wrong. The germline V gene has CDR1 MNHEY and CDR2 SMNVEV (reference sequence). This CDR3 contains 15 residues.